The 23 T cell receptor beta chains given below trace back to one sample, sequenced in a study of blood T cell repertoires in COVID-19. TCRdb's table, derived via immunoSEQ multiplex PCR, lists solely in-frame clones and lacks some. The top ten hold 5% to 7.5% of the sample, which has approximately 190,000 clones, approximately 90% seen once. Sequencing was carried out using peripheral blood. The receptors stem from a woman between 35 and 50 years old who had recovered from COVID-19.

V is TRBV16 and J is TRBJ1-4; no clear D. Trimming left V 8 bases short and J 7 bases short, with 14 bases between. Germline V gene data show CDR1 as KGHSY and CDR2 as FQNENV. This CDR3 has 13 amino acids. The CDR3 DNA follows: TGTGCCAGCGCCGCTACCCGCGGTGAAAAACTGTTTTTT. Translated, it gives CASAATRGEKLFF.

In its sample, this clone was seen a few times. The V and J genes are TRBV5-1 and TRBJ1-5; D unresolved. Trimming cost V 2 bases and J 0 bases, with 9 bases left between them. The CDR3 covers 15 residues. Germline CDR1 is SGHRS and CDR2 is YFSETQ. The CDR3 reads CASSLGGNSNQPQHF. The DNA of the CDR3 is TGCGCCAGCAGCTTAGGAGGAAATAGCAATCAGCCCCAGCATTTT.

The chain recombines TRBV28 with TRBJ1-1; weak D call: TRBD1 (5 bases). Germline CDR1 is MDHEN and CDR2 is SYDVKM. V lost 3 bases, J lost 5 bases, and 16 bases lay in between. The length of the CDR3 is 15 residues. CDR3 DNA: TGTGCCAGCAGTTTTCCGGCCACAAAGGGGACTGAAGCTTTCTTT. Amino acid sequence: CASSFPATKGTEAFF.

V and J are TRBV28 and TRBJ2-3; TRBD2 agrees at 9 bases. Germline CDR1 MDHEN, CDR2 SYDVKM. This CDR3 region has 18 residues. J lost 0 bases, V lost 5 bases, and 12 bases had no gene match. In DNA, the CDR3 is TGTGCCAGCAGTCCCCGGGTGCGAGCGGGAGGAAGCACAGATACGCAGTATTTT. Protein: CASSPRVRAGGSTDTQYF.

The DNA of the CDR3 is TGTGCCAGCAGCGACAGACTAGCGGGGAACCAAGATACGCAGTATTTT. Its translation is CASSDRLAGNQDTQYF. The genes are TRBV9 and TRBJ2-3, with 11 bases identical to TRBD2. CDR3 length equals 16 residues. The germline V gene encodes CDR1 SGDLS and CDR2 YYNGEE. The J segment lost 5 bases and the V segment lost 3 bases, leaving 8 bases of the junction unmatched.

V and J are TRBV12-5 and TRBJ1-5, with 10 nucleotides matching TRBD1. J was trimmed by 4 bases and V by 5 bases; bases with no gene match: 5. The germline CDR1 and CDR2 sequences are LGHNT and FRNRAP. The CDR3 runs 15 residues. Here the CDR3 DNA reads TGTGCTAGTGGTCCGGGGACAGGGGTTAATCAGCCCCAGCATTTT. As protein: CASGPGTGVNQPQHF. The full variable domain, with the rest looked up from reference TRBV12-5 and TRBJ1-5, is DARVTQTPRHKVTEMGQEVTMRCQPILGHNTVFWYRQTMMQGLELLAYFRNRAPLDDSGMPKDRFSAEMPDATLATLKIQPSEPRDSAVYFCASGPGTGVNQPQHFGDGTRLSIL.

In its sample, this clone was seen a few times. The chain recombines TRBV7-2 with TRBJ1-6, with 7 bases that match TRBD1. CDR1 and CDR2 from the germline V gene are SGHTA and FQGNSA. This CDR3 has 15 amino acids. The junction had 5 bases not matched to a gene; V was cut back by 1 base and J by 8 bases. CDR3 DNA: TGTGCCAGCAGCTTAGACAGGGGAACGGATTCACCCCTCCACTTT. Its translation is CASSLDRGTDSPLHF.

The J gene is TRBJ2-7, the V gene TRBV9; D not certain. The CDR3 length is 14 residues. The germline V gene has CDR1 SGDLS and CDR2 YYNGEE. V lost 0 bases, J lost 0 bases, and 7 bases lay in between. CDR3 DNA sequence: TGTGCCAGCAGCGTAGCGGGTTACTCCTACGAGCAGTACTTC. Amino acids: CASSVAGYSYEQYF.

The chain employs TRBV6-1 and TRBJ2-4; possible D gene TRBD1, 6 bases. Germline V gene lookup returns CDR1 MNHNS and CDR2 SASEGT. The CDR3 totals 14 residues. The germline V and J ends were trimmed by 2 bases and 8 bases, with 13 bases remaining between them. The CDR3 sequence is CASSESTGRDIQYF. The CDR3 DNA reads TGTGCCAGCAGTGAATCGACAGGCAGAGACATTCAGTACTTC.

The chain couples TRBV29-1 to TRBJ2-5; 7 positions agree with TRBD1. Germline V gene lookup returns CDR1 SQVTM and CDR2 ANQGSEA. After removal of 7 bases from V and 5 bases from J, the junction contained 7 bases not matched to a gene. CDR3 size: 12 residues. The chain's CDR3 is CSATDRRETQYF. CDR3 coding DNA: TGCAGCGCTACGGACAGGCGGGAGACCCAGTACTTC.

The chain is built from TRBV19 and TRBJ1-2; weak D call: TRBD1 (5 bases). CDR3 length: 13 residues. The germline V gene has CDR1 LNHDA and CDR2 SQIVND (reference sequence). The V end was cut by 7 bases, the J end by 6 bases, with 15 bases between. DNA for the CDR3: TGTGCCAGTAATCTCTCTCCGGGGGATGGCTACACCTTC. Residues: CASNLSPGDGYTF.

The chain recombines TRBV5-4 with TRBJ2-2; 9 bases map to TRBD1. The CDR3 has 15 residues. CDR1 SGHNT and CDR2 YYREEE come from the germline V gene (reference sequence). The V segment lost 1 base and the J segment 7 bases; nucleotides outside the gene matches: 5. In DNA form, the CDR3 reads TGTGCCAGCAGCTTGCCAGGACAGGGGTACGGGGAGCTGTTTTTT. Amino acids: CASSLPGQGYGELFF.

This clone came up a few times. The rearrangement joins TRBV4-2 to TRBJ1-5; weak D call: TRBD1 (5 bases). The CDR3 extends over 16 amino acids. Germline CDR1 is LGHNA and CDR2 is YNFKEQ. V lost 0 bases and J lost 2, with 11 bases in between. In DNA, the CDR3 is TGTGCCAGCAGCCAAGATCCCCAGGGCGGCAATCAGCCCCAGCATTTT. It yields the protein CASSQDPQGGNQPQHF.

Comment on this clone: Other nucleotide sequences in the sample specify the same CDR3. V usage is TRBV19 and J usage is TRBJ1-6; 9 bases are a match to TRBD1. The CDR3 sequence is 16 residues long. Germline CDR1 and CDR2: LNHDA and SQIVND (reference sequence). The V segment lost 3 bases and the J segment 4 bases; nucleotides outside the gene matches: 4. The CDR3: CASSITGTGYNSPLHF. The CDR3 DNA follows: TGTGCCAGTAGTATTACCGGGACAGGGTATAATTCACCCCTCCACTTT.

This chain joins TRBV7-8 and TRBJ2-2, with D perhaps TRBD2 (7 bases). The CDR3 covers 18 residues. Germline V lookup: CDR1 SGHVS, CDR2 FQNEAQ. The germline V and J ends were trimmed by 4 bases and 7 bases, with 25 bases remaining between them. The CDR3 DNA follows: TGTGCCAGCAGCTCGTCGGGCGGGCGGGGGCTCCTTATCGGGGAGCTGTTTTTT. It codes for CASSSSGGRGLLIGELFF. The whole variable domain, remainder taken from reference TRBV7-8 and TRBJ2-2, is GAGVSQSPRYKVAKRGQDVALRCDPISGHVSLFWYQQALGQGPEFLTYFQNEAQLDKSGLPSDRFFAERPEGSVSTLKIQRTQQEDSAVYLCASSSSGGRGLLIGELFFGEGSRLTVL.

Turning to this clone: Within the sample, other DNA sequences also encode this same CDR3. As DNA, the CDR3 is TGCGCCAGCAGCTTGGCAGGAACAGATACGCAGTATTTT. Translating gives CASSLAGTDTQYF. The rearrangement joins TRBV5-1 to TRBJ2-3; D unresolved. The CDR3 length is 13 residues. The germline V and J ends were trimmed by 0 bases and 3 bases, with 5 bases remaining between them. From germline, CDR1 is SGHRS and CDR2 YFSETQ.

The chain has TRBV7-2 and TRBJ1-2; 8 bases fit TRBD1. The V and J ends lost 5 bases and 5 bases, in that order; junction bases with no gene match: 4. The CDR3 runs to 13 residues. Germline CDR1 and CDR2: SGHTA and FQGNSA. CDR3 loop: CASSMDRAYGYTF. The CDR3 DNA reads as TGTGCCAGCAGCATGGACAGGGCATATGGCTACACCTTC.

This chain uses TRBV4-2 with TRBJ1-4; D is perhaps TRBD1 (5 bases). Between the trimmed V and J ends, which lost 3 bases and 8 bases, there was a span of 16 bases. This CDR3 comprises 15 residues. In germline, CDR1 is LGHNA, CDR2 YNFKEQ. CDR3 DNA: TGTGCCAGCAGCCAGTCCGGGGGAAGGATGGAAAAACTGTTTTTT. Protein product: CASSQSGGRMEKLFF.

This clone was recorded a few times. This chain uses TRBV7-9 with TRBJ1-5; D is unclear. The germline V and J ends were trimmed by 3 bases and 4 bases, with 16 bases remaining between them. The germline gives CDR1 SEHNR, CDR2 FQNEAQ (reference sequence). The CDR3 has 16 amino acids. The CDR3 DNA reads as TGTGCCAGCAGCTTTGGTGCCGATACCAGGAATCAGCCCCAGCATTTT. It is translated as CASSFGADTRNQPQHF. Based on the CDR3 plus reference TRBV7-9 and TRBJ1-5, the full variable domain is DTGVSQNPRHKITKRGQNVTFRCDPISEHNRLYWYRQTLGQGPEFLTYFQNEAQLEKSRLLSDRFSAERPKGSFSTLEIQRTEQGDSAMYLCASSFGADTRNQPQHFGDGTRLSIL.

The V call is TRBV27, the J call TRBJ2-1; 9 positions agree with TRBD2. The CDR3 covers 16 residues. Per the germline V gene, CDR1 is MNHEY and CDR2 is SMNVEV (reference sequence). Trimming removed 5 bases from V and 4 bases from J; junction bases left unmatched: 9. The CDR3 bases are TGTGCCAGCAGTCTCTCTTGGACTAGCGAGTACAATGAGCAGTTCTTC. Its translation is CASSLSWTSEYNEQFF.

This clone showed up just once. The chain employs TRBV29-1 and TRBJ1-1; no definite D call. This CDR3 region has 11 residues. The V and J ends lost 4 bases and 5 bases respectively, with 8 bases between them. CDR1 is SQVTM and CDR2 is ANQGSEA in the germline V gene. The CDR3 protein is CSVVRVTEAFF. The DNA for the CDR3 is TGCAGCGTTGTTCGGGTGACTGAAGCTTTCTTT.

The chain is built from TRBV19 and TRBJ2-3; TRBD1 is a possible D gene (6 bases). The CDR3 loop spans 14 amino acids. Germline loops: CDR1 LNHDA, CDR2 SQIVND (reference sequence). Between the trimmed V and J ends, which lost 4 bases and 3 bases, there was a span of 11 bases. The CDR3 DNA reads as TGTGCCAGTAGTAAGGGGGTTGGGACAGATACGCAGTATTTT. The encoded protein is CASSKGVGTDTQYF.

The chain is built from TRBV5-1 and TRBJ2-2, with 11 bases aligning to TRBD2. V dropped 4 bases and J dropped 5; count of bases not matched to a gene: 4. The length of the CDR3 is 15 residues. Germline V gene sequence: CDR1 SGHRS, CDR2 YFSETQ. CDR3 sequence: CASSGGTSGTGELFF. The DNA for the CDR3 is TGCGCCAGCAGCGGGGGGACTAGCGGTACCGGGGAGCTGTTTTTT.